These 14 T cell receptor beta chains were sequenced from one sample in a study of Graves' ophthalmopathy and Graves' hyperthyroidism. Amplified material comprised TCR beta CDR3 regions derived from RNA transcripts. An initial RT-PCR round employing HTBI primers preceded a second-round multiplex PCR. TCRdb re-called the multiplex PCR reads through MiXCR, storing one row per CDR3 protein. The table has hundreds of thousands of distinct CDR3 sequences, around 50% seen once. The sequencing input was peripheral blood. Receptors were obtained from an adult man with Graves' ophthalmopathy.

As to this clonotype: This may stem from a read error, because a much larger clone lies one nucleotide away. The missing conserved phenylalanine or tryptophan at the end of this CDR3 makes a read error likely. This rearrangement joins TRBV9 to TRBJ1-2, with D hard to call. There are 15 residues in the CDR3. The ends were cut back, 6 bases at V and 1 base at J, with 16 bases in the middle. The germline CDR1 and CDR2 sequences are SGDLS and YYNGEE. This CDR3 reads CASTLGQRFNYGYTL. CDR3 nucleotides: TGTGCCAGCACCCTAGGGCAACGGTTTAACTATGGCTACACCCTC.

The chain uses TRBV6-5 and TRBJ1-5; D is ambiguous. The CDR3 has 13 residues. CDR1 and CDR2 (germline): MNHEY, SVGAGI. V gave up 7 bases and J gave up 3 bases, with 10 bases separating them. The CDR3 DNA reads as TGTGCCAGCACCCCGCGAGTCAATCAGCCCCAGCATTTT. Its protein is CASTPRVNQPQHF.

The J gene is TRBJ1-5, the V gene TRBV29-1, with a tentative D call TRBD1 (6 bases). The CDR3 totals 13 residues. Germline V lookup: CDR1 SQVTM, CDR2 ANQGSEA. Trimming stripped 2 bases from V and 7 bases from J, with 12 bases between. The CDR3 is CSVESGGGQPQHF. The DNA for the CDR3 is TGCAGCGTTGAATCGGGGGGCGGGCAGCCCCAGCATTTT.

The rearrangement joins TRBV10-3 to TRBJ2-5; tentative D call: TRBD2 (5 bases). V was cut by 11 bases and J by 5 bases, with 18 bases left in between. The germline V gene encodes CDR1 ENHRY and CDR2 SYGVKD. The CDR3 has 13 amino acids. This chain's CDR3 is CALAQDLRETQYF. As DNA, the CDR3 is TGTGCCCTAGCCCAGGACCTGCGGGAGACCCAGTACTTC.

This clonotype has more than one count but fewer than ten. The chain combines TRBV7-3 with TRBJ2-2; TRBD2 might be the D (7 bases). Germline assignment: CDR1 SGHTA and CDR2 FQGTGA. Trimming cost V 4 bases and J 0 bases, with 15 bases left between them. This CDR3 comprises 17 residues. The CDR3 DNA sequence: TGTGCCAGCAGCTGGAGGTGGGGGGGCACGAACACCGGGGAGCTGTTTTTT. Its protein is CASSWRWGGTNTGELFF.

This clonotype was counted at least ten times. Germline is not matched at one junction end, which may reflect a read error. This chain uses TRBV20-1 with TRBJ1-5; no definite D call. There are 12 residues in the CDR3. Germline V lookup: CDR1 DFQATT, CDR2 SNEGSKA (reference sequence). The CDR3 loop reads CSARDSNQPQHF. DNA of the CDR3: TGCAGTGCAAGAGATAGCAATCAGCCCCAGCATTTT.

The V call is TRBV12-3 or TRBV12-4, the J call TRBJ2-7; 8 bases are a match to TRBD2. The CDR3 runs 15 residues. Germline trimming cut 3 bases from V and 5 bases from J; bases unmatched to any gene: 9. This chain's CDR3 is CASSFGSGSKDEQYF. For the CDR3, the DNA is TGTGCCAGCAGTTTCGGGAGCGGGAGTAAAGACGAGCAGTACTTC.

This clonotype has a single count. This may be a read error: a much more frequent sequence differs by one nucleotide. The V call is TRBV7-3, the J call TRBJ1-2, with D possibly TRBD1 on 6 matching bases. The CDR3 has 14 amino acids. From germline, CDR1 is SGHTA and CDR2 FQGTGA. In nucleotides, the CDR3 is TGTGCCAGCAGTGTGTGGACAGCCCAATATGACTACACCTTC. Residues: CASSVWTAQYDYTF.

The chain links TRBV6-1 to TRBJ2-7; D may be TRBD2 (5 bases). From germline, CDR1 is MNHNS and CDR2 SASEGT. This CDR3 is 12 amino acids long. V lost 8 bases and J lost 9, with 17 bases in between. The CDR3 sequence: CASLLAGTSQYF. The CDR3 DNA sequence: TGTGCCAGCCTTTTGGCGGGTACTTCGCAGTACTTC.

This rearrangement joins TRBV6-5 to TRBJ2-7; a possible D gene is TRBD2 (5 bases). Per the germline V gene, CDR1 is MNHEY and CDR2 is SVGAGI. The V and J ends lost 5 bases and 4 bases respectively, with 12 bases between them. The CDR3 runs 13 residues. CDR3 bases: TGTGCCAGCAGTCGCCGACCGGGGTACGAGCAGTACTTC. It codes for CASSRRPGYEQYF.

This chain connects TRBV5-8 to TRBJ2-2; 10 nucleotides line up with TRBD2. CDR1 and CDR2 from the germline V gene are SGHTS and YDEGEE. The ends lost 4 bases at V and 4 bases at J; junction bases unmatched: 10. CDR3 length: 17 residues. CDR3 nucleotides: TGTGCCAGCAGCCGCAAGAGCGGGGGGGCCGCCACCGGGGAGCTGTTTTTT. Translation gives CASSRKSGGAATGELFF.

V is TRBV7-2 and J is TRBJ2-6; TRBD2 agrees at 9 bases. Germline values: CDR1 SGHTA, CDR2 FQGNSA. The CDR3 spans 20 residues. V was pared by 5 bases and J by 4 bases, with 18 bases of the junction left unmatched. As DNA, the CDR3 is TGTGCCAGCAGCCAAGATAAGGGCGGGAGGGCCTCTAGGGGGGCCAACGTCCTGACTTTC. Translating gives CASSQDKGGRASRGANVLTF.

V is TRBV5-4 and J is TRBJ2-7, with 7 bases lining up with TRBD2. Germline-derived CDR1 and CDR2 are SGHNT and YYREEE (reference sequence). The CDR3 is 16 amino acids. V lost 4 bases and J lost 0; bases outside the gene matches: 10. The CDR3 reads CASSQDGGGPSYEQYF. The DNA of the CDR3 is TGTGCCAGCAGCCAAGATGGGGGGGGACCCTCCTACGAGCAGTACTTC.

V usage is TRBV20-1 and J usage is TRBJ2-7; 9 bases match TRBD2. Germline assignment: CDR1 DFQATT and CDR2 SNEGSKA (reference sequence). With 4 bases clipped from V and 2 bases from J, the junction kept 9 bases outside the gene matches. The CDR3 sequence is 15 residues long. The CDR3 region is CSANGATSGAYEQYF. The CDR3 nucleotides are TGCAGTGCTAATGGGGCGACTAGCGGCGCCTACGAGCAGTACTTC.